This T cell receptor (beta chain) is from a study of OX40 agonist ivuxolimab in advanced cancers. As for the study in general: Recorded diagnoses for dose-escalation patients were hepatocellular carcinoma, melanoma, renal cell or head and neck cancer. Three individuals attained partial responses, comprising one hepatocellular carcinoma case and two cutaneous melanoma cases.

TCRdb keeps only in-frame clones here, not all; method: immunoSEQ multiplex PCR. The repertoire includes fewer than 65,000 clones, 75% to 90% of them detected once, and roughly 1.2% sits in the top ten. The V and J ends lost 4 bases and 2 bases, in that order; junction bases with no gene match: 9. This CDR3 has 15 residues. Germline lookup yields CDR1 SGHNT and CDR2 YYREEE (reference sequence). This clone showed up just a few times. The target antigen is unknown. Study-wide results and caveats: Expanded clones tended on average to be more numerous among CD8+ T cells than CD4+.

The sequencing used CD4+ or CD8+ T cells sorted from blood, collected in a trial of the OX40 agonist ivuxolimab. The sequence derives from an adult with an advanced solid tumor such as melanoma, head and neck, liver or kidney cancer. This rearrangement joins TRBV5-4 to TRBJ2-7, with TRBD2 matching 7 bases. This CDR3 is CASSIGAGVAYEQYF. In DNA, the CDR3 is TGTGCCAGCAGCATCGGGGCGGGAGTTGCCTACGAGCAGTACTTC.